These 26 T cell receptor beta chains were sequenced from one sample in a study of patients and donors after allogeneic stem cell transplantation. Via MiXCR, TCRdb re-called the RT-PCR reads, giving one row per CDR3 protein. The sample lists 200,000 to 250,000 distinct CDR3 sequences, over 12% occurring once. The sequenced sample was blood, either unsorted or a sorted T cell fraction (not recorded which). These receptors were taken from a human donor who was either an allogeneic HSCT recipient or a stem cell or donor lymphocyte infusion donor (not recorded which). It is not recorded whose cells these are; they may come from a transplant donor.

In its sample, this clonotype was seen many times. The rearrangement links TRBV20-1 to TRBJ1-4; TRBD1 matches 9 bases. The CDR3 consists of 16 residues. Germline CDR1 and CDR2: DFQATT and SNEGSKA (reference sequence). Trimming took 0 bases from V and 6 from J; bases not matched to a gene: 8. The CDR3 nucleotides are TGCAGTGCTAGAGACGTCAAGGACAGGGGCTATGAAAAACTGTTTTTT. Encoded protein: CSARDVKDRGYEKLFF.

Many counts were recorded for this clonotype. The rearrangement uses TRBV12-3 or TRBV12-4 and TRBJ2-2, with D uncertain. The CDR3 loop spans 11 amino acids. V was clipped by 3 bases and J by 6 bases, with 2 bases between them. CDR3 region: CASSFAGELFF. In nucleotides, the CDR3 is TGTGCCAGCAGTTTTGCCGGGGAGCTGTTTTTT.

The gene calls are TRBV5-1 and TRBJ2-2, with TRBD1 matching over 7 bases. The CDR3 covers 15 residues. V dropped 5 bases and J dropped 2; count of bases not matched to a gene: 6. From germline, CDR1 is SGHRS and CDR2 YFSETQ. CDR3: CASSYDRANTGELFF. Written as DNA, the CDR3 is TGCGCCAGCAGTTACGACAGGGCAAACACCGGGGAGCTGTTTTTT.

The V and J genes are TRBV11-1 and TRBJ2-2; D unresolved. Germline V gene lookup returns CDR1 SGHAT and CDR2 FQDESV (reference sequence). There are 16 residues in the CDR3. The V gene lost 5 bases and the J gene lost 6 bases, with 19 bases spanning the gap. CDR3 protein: CASSRYRALGPGELFF. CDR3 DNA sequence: TGTGCCAGCAGCAGATACCGGGCCCTAGGGCCCGGGGAGCTGTTTTTT.

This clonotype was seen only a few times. The CDR3 DNA is TGCGCCAGCAGCCAAGATCTCTGGGGATCTGGGGCCAACGTCCTGACTTTC. The encoded protein is CASSQDLWGSGANVLTF. The V and J genes are TRBV4-1 and TRBJ2-6; D not certain. The ends were cut back, 0 bases at V and 1 base at J, with 10 bases in the middle. CDR1 and CDR2 from the germline V gene are MGHRA and YSYEKL. The CDR3 loop spans 17 amino acids.

The CDR3 spells CASSRNGGERLRELFF. The CDR3 nucleotides are TGTGCCAGCAGCCGCAATGGGGGAGAGAGGCTGCGGGAGCTGTTTTTT. V usage is TRBV7-2 and J usage is TRBJ2-2, with D perhaps TRBD1 or TRBD2 (5 bases each). This CDR3 region has 16 residues. Germline V gene sequence: CDR1 SGHTA, CDR2 FQGNSA. Between the trimmed V and J ends, which lost 5 bases and 9 bases, there was a span of 22 bases.

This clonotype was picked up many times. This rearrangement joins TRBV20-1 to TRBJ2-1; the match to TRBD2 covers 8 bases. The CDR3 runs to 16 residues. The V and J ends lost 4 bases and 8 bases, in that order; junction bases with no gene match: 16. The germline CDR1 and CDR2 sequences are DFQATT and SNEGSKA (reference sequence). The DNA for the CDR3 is TGCAGTGCTATCCTATACGGACTAGCCAGGGAGGATGAGCAGTTCTTC. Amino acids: CSAILYGLAREDEQFF.

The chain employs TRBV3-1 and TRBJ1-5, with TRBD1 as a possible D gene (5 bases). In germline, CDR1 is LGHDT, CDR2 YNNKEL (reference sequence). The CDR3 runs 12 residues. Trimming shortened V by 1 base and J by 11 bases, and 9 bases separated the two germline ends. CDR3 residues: CASSQGRGAQHF. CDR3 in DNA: TGTGCCAGCAGCCAAGGCCGGGGGGCCCAGCATTTT. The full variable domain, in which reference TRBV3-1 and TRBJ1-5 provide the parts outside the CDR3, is DTAVSQTPKYLVTQMGNDKSIKCEQNLGHDTMYWYKQDSKKFLKIMFSYNNKELIINETVPNRFSPKSPDKAHLNLHINSLELGDSAVYFCASSQGRGAQHFGDGTRLSIL.

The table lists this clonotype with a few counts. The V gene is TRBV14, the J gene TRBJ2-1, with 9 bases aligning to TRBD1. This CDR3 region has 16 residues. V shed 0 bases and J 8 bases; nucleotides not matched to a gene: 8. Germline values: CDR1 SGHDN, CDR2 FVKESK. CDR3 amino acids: CASSQDLGQGFDEQFF. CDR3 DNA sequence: TGTGCCAGCAGCCAAGACTTGGGACAGGGTTTTGATGAGCAGTTCTTC. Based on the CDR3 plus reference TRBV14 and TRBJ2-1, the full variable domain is EAGVTQFPSHSVIEKGQTVTLRCDPISGHDNLYWYRRVMGKEIKFLLHFVKESKQDESGMPNNRFLAERTGGTYSTLKVQPAELEDSGVYFCASSQDLGQGFDEQFFGPGTRLTVL.

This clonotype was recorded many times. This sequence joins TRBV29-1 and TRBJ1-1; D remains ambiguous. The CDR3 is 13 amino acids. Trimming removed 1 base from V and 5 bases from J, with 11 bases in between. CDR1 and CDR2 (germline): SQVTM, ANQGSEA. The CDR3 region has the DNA TGCAGCGTTGAAGGAATACGAAGGACTGAAGCTTTCTTT. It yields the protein CSVEGIRRTEAFF. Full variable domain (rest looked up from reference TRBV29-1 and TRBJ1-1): SAVISQKPSRDICQRGTSLTIQCQVDSQVTMMFWYRQQPGQSLTLIATANQGSEATYESGFVIDKFPISRPNLTFSTLTVSNMSPEDSSIYLCSVEGIRRTEAFFGQGTRLTVV.

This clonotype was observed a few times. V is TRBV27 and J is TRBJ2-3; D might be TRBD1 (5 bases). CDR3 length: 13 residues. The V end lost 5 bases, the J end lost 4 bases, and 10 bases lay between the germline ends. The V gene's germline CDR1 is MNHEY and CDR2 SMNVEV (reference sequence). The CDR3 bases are TGTGCCAGCAGTCTAAGGGGCTCAGATACGCAGTATTTT. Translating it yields CASSLRGSDTQYF.

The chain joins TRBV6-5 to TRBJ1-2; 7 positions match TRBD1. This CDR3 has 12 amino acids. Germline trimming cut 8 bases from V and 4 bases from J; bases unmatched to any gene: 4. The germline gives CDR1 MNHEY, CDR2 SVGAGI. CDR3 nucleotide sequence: TGTGCCAGCTGGGACAGCGGCTATGGCTACACCTTC. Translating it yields CASWDSGYGYTF.

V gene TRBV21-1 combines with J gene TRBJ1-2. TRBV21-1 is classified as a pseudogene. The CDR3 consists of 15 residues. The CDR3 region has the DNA TGTGCCAGCAGCAGGTCAAGTCGGCCGAAACTGGGCTACACCTTC. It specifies CASSRSSRPKLGYTF.

The CDR3 DNA follows: TGTGCCAGCAGCTCGCCACTAGCGGGAGCAACAGATACGCAGTATTTT. Its translation is CASSSPLAGATDTQYF. This rearrangement joins TRBV11-2 to TRBJ2-3, with 11 bases aligning to TRBD2. The length of the CDR3 is 16 residues. J gave up 3 bases and V 4 bases, and 6 bases lay outside the gene matches. Per the germline V gene, CDR1 is SGHAT and CDR2 is FQNNGV. The full variable domain, in which reference TRBV11-2 and TRBJ2-3 provide the parts outside the CDR3, is EAGVAQSPRYKIIEKRQSVAFWCNPISGHATLYWYQQILGQGPKLLIQFQNNGVVDDSQLPKDRFSAERLKGVDSTLKIQPAKLEDSAVYLCASSSPLAGATDTQYFGPGTRLTVL.

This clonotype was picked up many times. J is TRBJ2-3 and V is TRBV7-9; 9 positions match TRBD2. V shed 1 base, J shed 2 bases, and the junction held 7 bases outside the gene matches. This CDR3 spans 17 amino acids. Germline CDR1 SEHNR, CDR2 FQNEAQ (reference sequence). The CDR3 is CASSLDMAGGITDTQYF. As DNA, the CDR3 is TGTGCCAGCAGCTTAGATATGGCGGGAGGGATCACAGATACGCAGTATTTT. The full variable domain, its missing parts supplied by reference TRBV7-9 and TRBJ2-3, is DTGVSQNPRHKITKRGQNVTFRCDPISEHNRLYWYRQTLGQGPEFLTYFQNEAQLEKSRLLSDRFSAERPKGSFSTLEIQRTEQGDSAMYLCASSLDMAGGITDTQYFGPGTRLTVL.

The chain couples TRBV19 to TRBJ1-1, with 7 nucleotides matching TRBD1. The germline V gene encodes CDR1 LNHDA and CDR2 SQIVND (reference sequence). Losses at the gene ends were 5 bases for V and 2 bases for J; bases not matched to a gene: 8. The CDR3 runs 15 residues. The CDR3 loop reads CASSPRTGINTEAFF. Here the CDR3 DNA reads TGTGCCAGTAGTCCTCGGACAGGTATAAACACTGAAGCTTTCTTT. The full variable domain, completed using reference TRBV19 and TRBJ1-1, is DGGITQSPKYLFRKEGQNVTLSCEQNLNHDAMYWYRQDPGQGLRLIYYSQIVNDFQKGDIAEGYSVSREKKESFPLTVTSAQKNPTAFYLCASSPRTGINTEAFFGQGTRLTVV.

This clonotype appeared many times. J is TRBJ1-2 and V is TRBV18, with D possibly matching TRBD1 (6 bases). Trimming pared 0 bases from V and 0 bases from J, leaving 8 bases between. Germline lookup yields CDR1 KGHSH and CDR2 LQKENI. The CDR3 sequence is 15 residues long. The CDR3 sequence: CASSPPGQTNYGYTF. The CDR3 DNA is TGTGCCAGCTCACCACCGGGACAAACTAACTATGGCTACACCTTC.

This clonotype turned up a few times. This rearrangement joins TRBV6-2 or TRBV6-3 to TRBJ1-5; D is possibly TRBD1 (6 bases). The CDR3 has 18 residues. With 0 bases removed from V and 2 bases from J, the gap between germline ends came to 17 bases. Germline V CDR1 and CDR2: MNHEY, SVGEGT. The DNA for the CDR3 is TGTGCCAGCAGTTACTCGAGGTTTCCCAGGGGCGGCAATCAGCCCCAGCATTTT. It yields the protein CASSYSRFPRGGNQPQHF.

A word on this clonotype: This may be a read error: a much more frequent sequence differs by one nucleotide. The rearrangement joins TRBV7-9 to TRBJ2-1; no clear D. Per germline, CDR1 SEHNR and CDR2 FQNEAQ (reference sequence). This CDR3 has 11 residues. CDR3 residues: CASSRADELFF. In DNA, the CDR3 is TGTGCCAGCAGCAGGGCCGATGAGCTGTTCTTC.

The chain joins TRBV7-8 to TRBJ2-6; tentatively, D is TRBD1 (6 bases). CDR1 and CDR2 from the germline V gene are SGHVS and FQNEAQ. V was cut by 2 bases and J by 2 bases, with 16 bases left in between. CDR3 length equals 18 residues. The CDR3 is CASSLKPGDKPGANVLTF. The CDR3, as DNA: TGTGCCAGCAGCTTAAAACCAGGGGATAAACCTGGGGCCAACGTCCTGACTTTC. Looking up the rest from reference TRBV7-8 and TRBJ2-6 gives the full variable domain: GAGVSQSPRYKVAKRGQDVALRCDPISGHVSLFWYQQALGQGPEFLTYFQNEAQLDKSGLPSDRFFAERPEGSVSTLKIQRTQQEDSAVYLCASSLKPGDKPGANVLTFGAGSRLTVL.

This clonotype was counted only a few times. The CDR3 loop reads CASSPGVKYGYTF. The DNA of the CDR3 is TGCGCCAGCAGCCCAGGGGTTAAATATGGCTACACCTTC. The chain recombines TRBV4-1 with TRBJ1-2, with D possibly TRBD1 on 6 matching bases. The V end lost 4 bases, the J end lost 5 bases, and 11 bases lay between the germline ends. Germline loops: CDR1 MGHRA, CDR2 YSYEKL. CDR3 length equals 13 residues.

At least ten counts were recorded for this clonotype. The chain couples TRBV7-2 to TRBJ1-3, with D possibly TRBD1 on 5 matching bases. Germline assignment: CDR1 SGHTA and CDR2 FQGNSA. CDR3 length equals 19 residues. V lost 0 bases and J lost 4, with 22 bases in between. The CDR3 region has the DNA TGTGCCAGCAGCTTAGCAACAACAAAACCGGGACGACTGGGAAACACCATATATTTT. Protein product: CASSLATTKPGRLGNTIYF. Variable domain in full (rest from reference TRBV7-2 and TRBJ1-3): GAGVSQSPSNKVTEKGKDVELRCDPISGHTALYWYRQSLGQGLEFLIYFQGNSAPDKSGLPSDRFSAERTGGSVSTLTIQRTQQEDSAVYLCASSLATTKPGRLGNTIYFGEGSWLTVV.

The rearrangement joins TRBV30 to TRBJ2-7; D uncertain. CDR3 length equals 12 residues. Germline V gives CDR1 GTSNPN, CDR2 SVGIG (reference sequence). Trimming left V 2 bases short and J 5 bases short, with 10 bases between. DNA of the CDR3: TGTGCCTGGAGTACCCGACACCACGAGCAGTACTTC. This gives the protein CAWSTRHHEQYF.

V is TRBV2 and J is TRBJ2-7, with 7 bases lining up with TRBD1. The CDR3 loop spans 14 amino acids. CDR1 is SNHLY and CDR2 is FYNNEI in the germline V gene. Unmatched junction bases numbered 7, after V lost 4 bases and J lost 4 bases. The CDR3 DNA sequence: TGTGCCAGCAGTGGTGGACAGGTGTCATACGAGCAGTACTTC. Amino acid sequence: CASSGGQVSYEQYF.

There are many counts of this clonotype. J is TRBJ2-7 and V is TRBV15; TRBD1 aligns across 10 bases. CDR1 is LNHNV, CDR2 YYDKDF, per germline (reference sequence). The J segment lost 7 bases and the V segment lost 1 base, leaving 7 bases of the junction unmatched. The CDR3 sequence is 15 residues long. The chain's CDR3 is CATSRAGTGVGEQYF. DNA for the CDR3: TGTGCCACCAGCAGAGCCGGGACAGGGGTAGGGGAGCAGTACTTC.

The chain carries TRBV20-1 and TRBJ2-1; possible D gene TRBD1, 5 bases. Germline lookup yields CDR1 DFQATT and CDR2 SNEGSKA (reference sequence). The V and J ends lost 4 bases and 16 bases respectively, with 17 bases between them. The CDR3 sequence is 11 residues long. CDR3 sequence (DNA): TGCAGTGCTAAAAGGGATACAGGCCAATTCTTC. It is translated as CSAKRDTGQFF.